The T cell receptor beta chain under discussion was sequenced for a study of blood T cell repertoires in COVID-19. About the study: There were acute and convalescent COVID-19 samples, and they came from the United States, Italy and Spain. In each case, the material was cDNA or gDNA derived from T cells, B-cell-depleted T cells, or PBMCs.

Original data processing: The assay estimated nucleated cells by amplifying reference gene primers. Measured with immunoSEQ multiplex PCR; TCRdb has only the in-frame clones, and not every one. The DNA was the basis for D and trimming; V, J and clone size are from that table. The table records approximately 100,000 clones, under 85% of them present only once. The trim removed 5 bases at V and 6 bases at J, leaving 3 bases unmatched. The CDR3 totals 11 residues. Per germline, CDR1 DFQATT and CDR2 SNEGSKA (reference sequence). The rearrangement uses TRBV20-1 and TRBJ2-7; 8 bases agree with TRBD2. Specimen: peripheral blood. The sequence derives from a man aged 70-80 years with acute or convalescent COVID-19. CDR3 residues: CSAFSGIEQYF. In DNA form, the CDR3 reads TGCAGTGCTTTTAGCGGGATCGAGCAGTACTTC.